The sequence of this T cell receptor (beta chain) was determined in a study of cytomegalovirus exposure and HLA in healthy donors. For the study at large: As an earlier analysis found, 150 million to 200 million T cells yielded 100 million to 130 million unique TCR beta sequences. Broader study findings: Sequencing depth roughly uniform across donors was assumed in presence/absence analyses. No immune exposure information besides CMV serostatus was available.

Details on this clone: Its antigen is not identified.

PCR involved 60 Vbeta and 13 Jbeta primers. Profiled with immunoSEQ multiplex PCR; TCRdb holds only in-frame clones, not every one. This table holds more than 150,000 clones, about 85% found once. Germline CDR1 and CDR2: LGHNA and YSLEER. The CDR3 totals 14 residues. J lost 9 bases, V lost 3 bases, and 6 bases had no gene match. The J gene is TRBJ2-2, the V gene TRBV4-3; 8 nucleotides align to TRBD1. The receptor's source is a girl aged 10-17 years in good health and CMV-seropositive. The sample was PBMCs. As DNA, the CDR3 is TGCGCCAGCAGCCAGACCCAGGGGGCTAGGGAGCTGTTTTTT. Protein sequence: CASSQTQGARELFF.